The present T cell receptor beta chain was sequenced within a study of PD-1 blockade in classical Hodgkin lymphoma. Time point indicated: cycle 4 day 1 (C4D1), after more than 5 weeks of nivolumab. With no exception, relapse followed autologous stem cell transplantation in all patients, and brentuximab vedotin exposure varied. Researchers used magnetic negative selection to pull out pure CD4+ T cells from thawed PBMCs. Germline loops: CDR1 SGHDT, CDR2 YYEEEE. The CDR3 is 13 residues long. Trimming took off 6 bases at V and 2 bases at J, with 11 bases between the two ends. Study-wide points: Newly diagnosed patients were reported to start with lower TCR diversity than healthy donors.

Repertoires were generated with immunoSEQ multiplex PCR, while TCRdb's copy carries only in-frame clones and drops some. This sample has 25,000 to 30,000 clones, with 70% to 80% found just once. Comment on this clone: As yet, its antigen is unknown.

This TCR came from a human donor with classical Hodgkin lymphoma. The rearrangement joins TRBV5-6 to TRBJ1-1; D gene ambiguous. This specimen was CD4+ T cells from blood, taken before the fourth cycle of nivolumab. In nucleotides, the CDR3 is TGTGCCAGCACCAGCGACGACAACACTGAAGCTTTCTTT. Translated, it gives CASTSDDNTEAFF.